The T cell receptor (beta chain) described here comes from a study of CD8 T cells in ankylosing spondylitis. The study, taken as a whole, reports: There was reportedly significant enrichment of clones that were disease-linked in matched ankylosing spondylitis synovial fluid. Typical of ankylosing spondylitis blood, it appeared, was a TCR beta motif of under 10 highly homologous variants.

The junction had 8 bases not matched to a gene; V was cut back by 10 bases and J by 4 bases. The CDR3 totals 13 residues. Germline CDR1 MNHNY, CDR2 SVGAGI (reference sequence). Comments on this clonotype: Its antigen is undetermined.

Quantitative 5'-RACE with molecular barcodes generated TCR beta libraries. TCRdb called the 5' RACE reads again in MiXCR, with one record for every CDR3 protein. Of roughly 440,000 distinct CDR3 sequences detected, roughly a sixth appear once; the ten largest clones hold over 1%. J is TRBJ2-3 and V is TRBV6-6; 7 bases agree with TRBD2. Sequencing was carried out using blood, either unsorted or a sorted T cell fraction (not recorded which). This receptor was identified in a male donor with ankylosing spondylitis. The CDR3 protein is CATGLVGPDTQYF. CDR3 in DNA: TGTGCCACCGGACTAGTGGGGCCAGATACGCAGTATTTT.